These 15 T cell receptor beta chains were sequenced from one sample in a study of beta chain features in type 1 diabetes. The authors reverse transcribed all of the isolated RNA, so sequencing captured expressed TCRB transcripts. The method was immunoSEQ multiplex PCR; TCRdb's version includes in-frame clones alone and lacks a portion of them. The sample records 130,000 to 150,000 clones, 8.5% to 12% being singletons. The sample consisted of naive CD4+ T cells from blood. These receptors were collected from a man aged 18 to 30 in good health.

A few counts support this clone. The rearrangement joins TRBV27 to TRBJ2-1; D unclear. CDR3 length: 14 amino acids. The V gene's germline CDR1 is MNHEY and CDR2 SMNVEV (reference sequence). With 3 bases removed from V and 7 bases from J, the gap between germline ends came to 13 bases. The CDR3 DNA sequence: TGTGCCAGCAGTTTGAGGAGACTTCCAAATGAGCAGTTCTTC. Its translation is CASSLRRLPNEQFF.

The chain carries TRBV7-6 and TRBJ2-1, with 12 positions matching TRBD2. CDR3 length equals 16 residues. Germline CDR1 reads SGHVS; CDR2 reads FNYEAQ. J gave up 8 bases and V 3 bases, and 8 bases lay outside the gene matches. The CDR3 DNA sequence: TGTGCCAGCAGCTTCCACTCTAGCGGGGGGGGGTATGAGCAGTTCTTC. Amino acid sequence: CASSFHSSGGGYEQFF.

This clone was observed a few times. V is TRBV5-4 and J is TRBJ2-7; 9 bases align to TRBD1. Trimming at V came to 0 bases and at J to 0 bases, leaving 4 bases not matched to a gene. The germline gives CDR1 SGHNT, CDR2 YYREEE (reference sequence). CDR3 size: 16 residues. The CDR3 is CASSLGGQGSSYEQYF. CDR3 nucleotide sequence: TGTGCCAGCAGCTTGGGTGGACAGGGGAGCTCCTACGAGCAGTACTTC.

The rearrangement links TRBV11-1 to TRBJ2-1, with a tentative D call TRBD2 (6 bases). This CDR3 has 16 residues. V shed 4 bases and J shed 3 bases, with 16 bases lying between them. Germline loops: CDR1 SGHAT, CDR2 FQDESV (reference sequence). CDR3 in DNA: TGTGCCAGCAGCTCCAAGAGGGACTCCCTCTACAATGAGCAGTTCTTC. Protein: CASSSKRDSLYNEQFF. The full variable domain, its missing parts supplied by reference TRBV11-1 and TRBJ2-1, is EAEVAQSPRYKITEKSQAVAFWCDPISGHATLYWYRQILGQGPELLVQFQDESVVDDSQLPKDRFSAERLKGVDSTLKIQPAELGDSAMYLCASSSKRDSLYNEQFFGPGTRLTVL.

The chain carries TRBV5-1 and TRBJ1-4, with 7 positions matching TRBD1. Trimming took 0 bases from V and 3 from J; bases not matched to a gene: 5. Germline V gives CDR1 SGHRS, CDR2 YFSETQ. The CDR3 extends over 16 amino acids. The CDR3: CASSLDYRGSNEKLFF. CDR3 DNA: TGCGCCAGCAGCTTGGATTACAGGGGATCTAATGAAAAACTGTTTTTT.

This clone came up a few times. The J gene is TRBJ1-4, the V gene TRBV5-4; D is undetermined. The germline V and J ends were trimmed by 0 bases and 3 bases, with 6 bases remaining between them. Germline CDR1 SGHNT, CDR2 YYREEE (reference sequence). The CDR3 runs to 14 residues. Written as DNA, the CDR3 is TGTGCCAGCAGCTTGGGTATCTCTAATGAAAAACTGTTTTTT. It yields the protein CASSLGISNEKLFF.

The chain combines TRBV6-1 with TRBJ2-1, with 9 bases that match TRBD1. Trimming cost V 6 bases and J 5 bases; bases outside gene matches: 5. CDR1 is MNHNS and CDR2 is SASEGT in the germline V gene. The CDR3 has 14 residues. The CDR3 DNA follows: TGTGCCAGCAGCAGGACAGGGGTGGACAATGAGCAGTTCTTC. Its protein is CASSRTGVDNEQFF.

The gene calls are TRBV5-1 and TRBJ2-1; D remains ambiguous. The V and J ends lost 0 bases and 4 bases respectively, with 5 bases between them. The CDR3 has 13 residues. Germline V gene data show CDR1 as SGHRS and CDR2 as YFSETQ. The CDR3 DNA is TGCGCCAGCAGCTTGGAATATTACAATGAGCAGTTCTTC. Translated: CASSLEYYNEQFF.

This clone has a handful of counts. The rearrangement links TRBV28 to TRBJ2-7, with 7 nucleotides matching TRBD2. Unmatched junction bases numbered 4, after V lost 2 bases and J lost 6 bases. This CDR3 has 13 amino acids. Germline loops: CDR1 MDHEN, CDR2 SYDVKM. DNA for the CDR3: TGTGCCAGCAGTTTAGGGGGGGAGGGCGAGCAGTACTTC. It codes for CASSLGGEGEQYF. The whole variable domain, filled in from reference TRBV28 and TRBJ2-7, reads DVKVTQSSRYLVKRTGEKVFLECVQDMDHENMFWYRQDPGLGLRLIYFSYDVKMKEKGDIPEGYSVSREKKERFSLILESASTNQTSMYLCASSLGGEGEQYFGPGTRLTVT.

The genes are TRBV7-2 and TRBJ2-5; D not certain. Germline loops: CDR1 SGHTA, CDR2 FQGNSA. Trimming stripped 5 bases from V and 1 base from J, with 5 bases between. The CDR3 has 12 residues. For the CDR3, the DNA is TGTGCCAGCAGCCCTACCCAAGAGACCCAGTACTTC. Encoded protein: CASSPTQETQYF.

This clone was counted between two and nine times. V gene TRBV9 combines with J gene TRBJ2-5; TRBD2 agrees at 9 bases. After removal of 0 bases from V and 2 bases from J, the junction contained 8 bases not matched to a gene. Germline V gives CDR1 SGDLS, CDR2 YYNGEE. The CDR3 covers 17 residues. CDR3 sequence (DNA): TGTGCCAGCAGCGTAGCTGGTAGCGGGGGTGTTCAAGAGACCCAGTACTTC. Protein product: CASSVAGSGGVQETQYF.

The chain uses TRBV5-4 and TRBJ2-3; 12 bases are shared with TRBD2. Germline CDR1 is SGHNT and CDR2 is YYREEE (reference sequence). This CDR3 spans 16 amino acids. J lost 2 bases, V lost 2 bases, and 3 bases had no gene match. The CDR3 sequence: CASSFGLAGPTDTQYF. The CDR3 region has the DNA TGTGCCAGCAGCTTCGGACTAGCGGGACCCACAGATACGCAGTATTTT.

The chain carries TRBV7-2 and TRBJ1-1; TRBD1 aligns across 8 bases. The V segment lost 4 bases and the J segment 3 bases; nucleotides outside the gene matches: 10. CDR1 is SGHTA, CDR2 FQGNSA, per germline. The CDR3 sequence is 16 residues long. CDR3: CASSSIPGQAYTEAFF. In DNA, the CDR3 is TGTGCCAGCAGCTCGATTCCGGGACAGGCATACACTGAAGCTTTCTTT.

The sample holds a few counts of this clone. The rearrangement links TRBV5-1 to TRBJ1-2, with TRBD1 matching over 7 bases. Germline values: CDR1 SGHRS, CDR2 YFSETQ. The CDR3 contains 14 residues. After removal of 4 bases from V and 2 bases from J, the junction contained 5 bases not matched to a gene. The CDR3 spells CASSQTTGNYGYTF. CDR3 sequence (DNA): TGCGCCAGCAGCCAAACGACAGGGAACTATGGCTACACCTTC.

This clone was seen only a few times. The rearrangement joins TRBV19 to TRBJ2-5, with 7 bases matching TRBD2. Per the germline V gene, CDR1 is LNHDA and CDR2 is SQIVND (reference sequence). The CDR3 covers 14 residues. V shed 6 bases and J 1 base; nucleotides not matched to a gene: 5. CDR3 protein: CASRVTSLQETQYF. CDR3 DNA sequence: TGTGCCAGTAGGGTGACTAGCCTCCAAGAGACCCAGTACTTC. The full variable domain, in which reference TRBV19 and TRBJ2-5 provide the parts outside the CDR3, is DGGITQSPKYLFRKEGQNVTLSCEQNLNHDAMYWYRQDPGQGLRLIYYSQIVNDFQKGDIAEGYSVSREKKESFPLTVTSAQKNPTAFYLCASRVTSLQETQYFGPGTRLLVL.